A single sample is the source of the 32 T cell receptor beta chains below, sequenced in a study of vaccination and CD4 T cells after COVID-19. CD4+ T cells that had been cultured provided DNA sequenced with the Oncomine TCR Beta short-read assay. MiXCR, applied by TCRdb to the PCR reads, yields one record per CDR3 protein. The data hold 11,000 or so distinct CDR3 sequences, with approximately 47% observed a single time. Treatment reported: approximately 9-day PBMC culture with coronavirus spike peptide pools or control peptides (ViraFEST assay). These TCRs are of unknown antigen specificity. The sequencing input was cultured CD4+ T cells from blood. All receptors derive from a human donor with COVID-19.

This clonotype was observed a few times. An end of the junction does not agree with germline; a read error may underlie this. V gene TRBV7-6 combines with J gene TRBJ2-3; 14 nucleotides match TRBD2. From germline, CDR1 is SGHVS and CDR2 FNYEAQ. The length of the CDR3 is 16 residues. The CDR3 nucleotides read TGTGCTAGCAGCCCCGGACTAGCGGGGGGCGCCCATACGCAGTATTTT. Encoded protein: CASSPGLAGGAHTQYF.

Details on this clonotype: The conserved phenylalanine or tryptophan normally closing the CDR3 is absent here, so this likely arose from a read error. This rearrangement joins TRBV28 to TRBJ1-5; D unclear. V lost 8 bases to trimming and J lost 2 bases, with 13 bases between them. The CDR3 runs 14 residues. From germline, CDR1 is MDHEN and CDR2 SYDVKM. The CDR3 bases are TGTGCCAGCGTTCCCCAGCGTGGCAATCAGCCCCAGCATTTG. This codes for CASVPQRGNQPQHL.

The chain employs TRBV6-2 or TRBV6-3 and TRBJ1-5; D gene ambiguous. Germline V gives CDR1 MNHEY, CDR2 SVGEGT. Trimming removed 5 bases at V and 8 bases at J, with 7 bases between. The CDR3 is 11 amino acids. The CDR3 region is CASSHGKPQHF. The CDR3 region has the DNA TGTGCCAGCAGTCACGGAAAGCCCCAGCATTTT.

CDR3 nucleotide sequence: TGTGCCAGCAGCTTAACGGTGATGGGACTAGCAGAATGGGGGACCCAGTACTTC. It yields the protein CASSLTVMGLAEWGTQYF. The V and J genes are TRBV7-9 and TRBJ2-5; TRBD2 agrees at 9 bases. V trimming: 2 bases; J trimming: 7 bases; junction bases outside the gene matches: 17. This CDR3 is built from 18 residues. Germline values: CDR1 SEHNR, CDR2 FQNEAQ (reference sequence).

This clonotype was detected only a few times. The rearrangement links TRBV19 to TRBJ2-2, with 7 bases identical to TRBD1. Germline assignment: CDR1 LNHDA and CDR2 SQIVND (reference sequence). The V gene end was trimmed by 3 bases and the J gene end by 0 bases; junction bases not matched to a gene: 7. This CDR3 is 17 amino acids long. The CDR3 nucleotides read TGTGCCAGTAGTATCGACGGTCAGGGGGCGAACACCGGGGAGCTGTTTTTT. Amino acids: CASSIDGQGANTGELFF.

The rearrangement uses TRBV7-9 and TRBJ1-5; perhaps TRBD1 as D (5 bases). The CDR3 runs 14 residues. The germline V gene has CDR1 SEHNR and CDR2 FQNEAQ (reference sequence). V was cut by 3 bases and J by 4 bases, with 10 bases left in between. DNA of the CDR3: TGTGCCAGCAGCTTTCCCGGGGGTAATCAGCCCCAGCATTTT. Its translation is CASSFPGGNQPQHF.

This clonotype was detected only a few times. The V and J genes are TRBV6-1 and TRBJ1-6; no clear D gene. V was clipped by 4 bases and J by 5 bases, with 6 bases between them. CDR1 is MNHNS, CDR2 SASEGT, per germline. This CDR3 has 13 residues. The CDR3: CASSVRDNSPLHF. The CDR3 bases are TGTGCCAGCAGTGTTCGGGATAATTCACCCCTCCACTTT.

This clonotype has only a few counts. V gene TRBV7-9 combines with J gene TRBJ1-2; the D gene is possibly TRBD1 (5 bases). The germline V and J ends were trimmed by 2 bases and 8 bases, with 21 bases remaining between them. The CDR3 covers 16 residues. Germline values: CDR1 SEHNR, CDR2 FQNEAQ (reference sequence). DNA for the CDR3: TGTGCCAGCAGCTTATTTTCCTCGGGGGAAGGCGGCGGCTACACCTTC. Translation: CASSLFSSGEGGGYTF.

The chain joins TRBV19 to TRBJ2-2; D possibly matches TRBD1 or TRBD2 (6 bases each). The CDR3 has 17 amino acids. V lost 4 bases to trimming and J lost 0 bases, with 15 bases between them. Per germline, CDR1 LNHDA and CDR2 SQIVND (reference sequence). The CDR3 nucleotides read TGTGCCAGTAGTAGCTCGGGACGGGGGCCGAACACCGGGGAGCTGTTTTTT. It is translated as CASSSSGRGPNTGELFF.

J is TRBJ1-4 and V is TRBV19, with 7 bases fitting TRBD1. The CDR3 has 14 residues. Trimming removed 5 bases from V and 7 bases from J; junction bases left unmatched: 7. The germline V gene encodes CDR1 LNHDA and CDR2 SQIVND (reference sequence). The DNA of the CDR3 is TGTGCCAGTAGTGACGACAGGGTTACTGAAAAACTGTTTTTT. Translating it yields CASSDDRVTEKLFF.

This clonotype turned up a few times. The chain links TRBV7-2 to TRBJ2-5; unclear D gene. From germline, CDR1 is SGHTA and CDR2 FQGNSA. The CDR3 is 14 residues long. With 2 bases removed from V and 2 bases from J, the gap between germline ends came to 9 bases. The CDR3 DNA reads as TGTGCCAGCAGCTTATTCCGGGCACAAGAGACCCAGTACTTC. This gives the protein CASSLFRAQETQYF.

This clonotype was counted a few times. This chain joins TRBV7-8 and TRBJ2-3; TRBD2 matches 8 bases. The junction had 13 bases not matched to a gene; V was cut back by 4 bases and J by 1 base. The CDR3 loop spans 18 amino acids. Germline V gene data show CDR1 as SGHVS and CDR2 as FQNEAQ. The CDR3 bases are TGTGCCAGCAGCTCCCCGGGAGGGATAGGGACCCGCACAGATACGCAGTATTTT. Residues: CASSSPGGIGTRTDTQYF.

This chain joins TRBV20-1 and TRBJ1-4; 10 bases line up with TRBD1. The CDR3 runs 14 residues. The J segment lost 8 bases and the V segment lost 4 bases, leaving 7 bases of the junction unmatched. CDR1 is DFQATT, CDR2 SNEGSKA, per germline (reference sequence). The CDR3 region has the DNA TGCAGTGCTAAACCCTGGACAGGGGGAGAAAAACTGTTTTTT. Translation gives CSAKPWTGGEKLFF.

The table lists this clonotype with a few counts. V usage is TRBV7-2 and J usage is TRBJ2-3; TRBD1 agrees at 12 bases. Germline CDR1 SGHTA, CDR2 FQGNSA. Losses at the gene ends were 5 bases for V and 14 bases for J; bases not matched to a gene: 14. The CDR3 runs 15 residues. The CDR3 coding sequence is TGTGCCAGCAGCCCTTATGCCACGTGGGACAGGGGGCCGTATTTT. Amino acid sequence: CASSPYATWDRGPYF.

This clonotype occurred a few times. The gene calls are TRBV5-1 and TRBJ1-1; a possible D gene is TRBD1 (5 bases). This CDR3 has 15 residues. The germline V and J ends were trimmed by 0 bases and 0 bases, with 9 bases remaining between them. The germline V gene encodes CDR1 SGHRS and CDR2 YFSETQ. The CDR3 here is CASSLVGGMNTEAFF. The CDR3 nucleotides read TGCGCCAGCAGCTTGGTCGGGGGGATGAACACTGAAGCTTTCTTT.

This chain links TRBV6-1 with TRBJ1-1; 7 bases line up with TRBD1. V lost 10 bases and J lost 5; bases outside the gene matches: 19. The V gene's germline CDR1 is MNHNS and CDR2 SASEGT. CDR3 size: 16 residues. The DNA of the CDR3 is TGTGCCATCAGCCCCACAGGGGAGGGAGGTTTTACTGAAGCTTTCTTT. This encodes CAISPTGEGGFTEAFF.

In its sample, this clonotype was seen once. V gene TRBV5-6 combines with J gene TRBJ2-1, with 9 bases that match TRBD2. CDR1 is SGHDT and CDR2 is YYEEEE in the germline V gene. J lost 5 bases, V lost 2 bases, and 5 bases had no gene match. This CDR3 is built from 15 residues. Written as DNA, the CDR3 is TGTGCCAGCAGCTTTGGGTTAGCGGGGGACAATGAGCAGTTCTTC. Protein product: CASSFGLAGDNEQFF.

This clonotype was observed a single time. The V call is TRBV5-1, the J call TRBJ1-2; 7 bases match TRBD1. From germline, CDR1 is SGHRS and CDR2 YFSETQ. V lost 4 bases to trimming and J lost 4 bases; unmatched junction nucleotides: 7. The CDR3 length is 14 residues. The CDR3 coding sequence is TGCGCCAGCAGCCGTGGGACAGATCGCTATGGCTACACCTTC. The encoded protein is CASSRGTDRYGYTF.

The chain is built from TRBV7-9 and TRBJ2-5; D is possibly TRBD2 (7 bases). Germline V gives CDR1 SEHNR, CDR2 FQNEAQ (reference sequence). The CDR3 extends over 15 amino acids. Trimming stripped 1 base from V and 0 bases from J, with 9 bases between. CDR3 sequence: CASSLVGGHQETQYF. For the CDR3, the DNA is TGTGCCAGCAGCTTAGTGGGGGGGCACCAAGAGACCCAGTACTTC.

The V gene is TRBV10-1, the J gene TRBJ2-3, with 10 nucleotides matching TRBD2. V gave up 2 bases and J gave up 2 bases; unmatched junction bases: 7. The CDR3 has 17 residues. The germline CDR1 and CDR2 sequences are WNHNN and SYGVQD (reference sequence). The CDR3 reads CASSETVLAGITDTQYF. For the CDR3, the DNA is TGCGCCAGCAGTGAGACTGTACTAGCGGGGATCACAGATACGCAGTATTTT.

V is TRBV21-1 and J is TRBJ1-1. TRBV21-1 is tagged as a pseudogene. This CDR3 spans 11 amino acids. The CDR3 sequence is CASNRLFEAFF. The CDR3 coding sequence is TGTGCCAGCAACAGACTGTTTGAAGCTTTCTTT.

This clonotype was seen a handful of times. The J gene is TRBJ1-1, the V gene TRBV30; TRBD1 agrees at 7 bases. This CDR3 is built from 14 residues. CDR1 is GTSNPN, CDR2 SVGIG, per germline (reference sequence). J lost 2 bases, V lost 5 bases, and 8 bases had no gene match. CDR3: CAWSNRGGNTEAFF. CDR3 DNA: TGTGCCTGGTCAAACAGGGGCGGAAACACTGAAGCTTTCTTT.

This clonotype was seen just once. The chain recombines TRBV29-1 with TRBJ1-1, with D tentatively TRBD1 (6 bases). Per germline, CDR1 SQVTM and CDR2 ANQGSEA. V was cut by 4 bases and J by 5 bases, with 17 bases left in between. The CDR3 contains 14 residues. DNA of the CDR3: TGCAGCGTTGTTGCGGGGGCACGGGGTACTGAAGCTTTCTTT. Protein product: CSVVAGARGTEAFF.

The V call is TRBV5-6, the J call TRBJ2-7, with D possibly being TRBD1 (5 bases). The CDR3 covers 14 residues. Trimming cost V 3 bases and J 3 bases, with 13 bases left between them. CDR1 is SGHDT, CDR2 YYEEEE, per germline. CDR3 in DNA: TGTGCCAGCAGCTCGTTACAGGCCAACTACGAGCAGTACTTC. Its translation: CASSSLQANYEQYF.

Within the sample, this clonotype is medium-sized (0.01 to 0.1%). V gene TRBV6-4 combines with J gene TRBJ2-1; D could derive from TRBD1 or TRBD2 (5 bases each). Germline loops: CDR1 MRHNA, CDR2 SNTAGT. The CDR3 consists of 16 residues. Trimming pared 1 base from V and 8 bases from J, leaving 18 bases between. CDR3 DNA: TGTGCCAGCAGTGACTACCATCACATGGGGGTTGATGAGCAGTTCTTC. Its protein product is CASSDYHHMGVDEQFF.

In this sample, this clonotype turned up once. The chain combines TRBV21-1 with TRBJ1-5; TRBD1, the table's D call, lacks a check against the DNA. TRBV21-1 is assigned pseudogene status. This CDR3 is built from 18 residues. In DNA form, the CDR3 reads TGTGCCAGCAGCACTGGCCGCCGACAGGGGAATAGCAATCAGCCCCAGCATTTT. Protein: CASSTGRRQGNSNQPQHF.

The chain joins TRBV10-1 to TRBJ2-3; D not certain. The V gene lost 7 bases and the J gene lost 0 bases, with 14 bases spanning the gap. CDR3 length: 15 amino acids. Germline V CDR1 and CDR2: WNHNN, SYGVQD (reference sequence). This CDR3 reads CASTQDRKSTDTQYF. CDR3 DNA: TGCGCCAGCACTCAAGATAGAAAAAGCACAGATACGCAGTATTTT.

V usage is TRBV6-1 and J usage is TRBJ2-3, with TRBD2 matching over 10 bases. The germline V gene encodes CDR1 MNHNS and CDR2 SASEGT. With 7 bases clipped from V and 8 bases from J, the junction kept 6 bases outside the gene matches. CDR3 size: 13 residues. The DNA of the CDR3 is TGTGCCAGCATGGTACTAGCGGGGAGTACGCAGTATTTT. It is translated as CASMVLAGSTQYF.

A few counts support this clonotype. The genes are TRBV20-1 and TRBJ2-3; 11 bases line up with TRBD2. Per the germline V gene, CDR1 is DFQATT and CDR2 is SNEGSKA (reference sequence). The CDR3 totals 18 residues. V lost 6 bases, J lost 5 bases, and 19 bases stayed unmatched. The CDR3 nucleotides read TGCAGTGCAAGGAGTCCTAGCGGGGGGCGAGTTGGTATAGATACGCAGTATTTT. Its translation is CSARSPSGGRVGIDTQYF.

CDR3 amino acids: CASNGETAAYGYTF. DNA of the CDR3: TGTGCCAGCAACGGTGAGACAGCGGCTTATGGCTACACCTTC. V is TRBV28 and J is TRBJ1-2, with a weak D call TRBD1 (5 bases). Per the germline V gene, CDR1 is MDHEN and CDR2 is SYDVKM. Between the trimmed V and J ends, which lost 7 bases and 5 bases, there was a span of 17 bases. This CDR3 is built from 14 residues.

This clonotype came up once. The chain employs TRBV20-1 and TRBJ2-7; a possible D gene is TRBD1 (5 bases). Germline V gives CDR1 DFQATT, CDR2 SNEGSKA (reference sequence). CDR3 length: 12 amino acids. V was trimmed by 3 bases and J by 3 bases, leaving 9 bases between them. Written as DNA, the CDR3 is TGCAGTGCTAGCAGGCAGGGCTACGAGCAGTACTTC. Protein product: CSASRQGYEQYF.

The chain has TRBV7-3 and TRBJ2-5; no firm D call. This CDR3 has 13 residues. Looked up from germline, CDR1 is SGHTA and CDR2 is FQGTGA. V was clipped by 5 bases and J by 7 bases, with 14 bases between them. CDR3 in amino acids: CASSPSAGWTQYF. The CDR3 coding sequence is TGTGCCAGCAGCCCCTCGGCCGGGTGGACCCAGTACTTC. The full variable domain, rest sourced from reference TRBV7-3 and TRBJ2-5, is GAGVSQTPSNKVTEKGKYVELRCDPISGHTALYWYRQSLGQGPEFLIYFQGTGAADDSGLPNDRFFAVRPEGSVSTLKIQRTERGDSAVYLCASSPSAGWTQYFGPGTRLLVL.